Each of the 23 T cell receptor beta chains below was sequenced from the same sample in a study of response to subunit inactivated influenza vaccine. TCRdb fed the RT-PCR reads into MiXCR, producing one record per CDR3 protein. The sample contains around 540,000 distinct CDR3 sequences, 10% to 15% of which appear only once. The source material was PBMCs from blood, sampled on the day of vaccination. The receptors stem from a man aged 50-60 years who received an inactivated influenza vaccine.

This chain connects TRBV2 to TRBJ2-1; TRBD1 aligns across 9 bases. The CDR3 has 17 amino acids. Germline V CDR1 and CDR2: SNHLY, FYNNEI. Trimming cost V 7 bases and J 9 bases; bases outside gene matches: 19. CDR3 DNA sequence: TGTGCCAGCACCACCGTGTCGGGGGGACAGGGCCGCGGTGAGCAGTTCTTC. Translated, it gives CASTTVSGGQGRGEQFF.

This clonotype was seen only a few times. The rearrangement uses TRBV28 and TRBJ2-7; TRBD2 matches at 8 bases. This CDR3 has 11 residues. The V segment lost 8 bases and the J segment 8 bases; nucleotides outside the gene matches: 5. Per germline, CDR1 MDHEN and CDR2 SYDVKM. The CDR3 sequence: CASAGGFKQYF. The CDR3 nucleotides are TGTGCCAGCGCGGGGGGATTCAAGCAGTACTTC.

The chain uses TRBV2 and TRBJ2-5, with 8 bases matching TRBD2. Germline assignment: CDR1 SNHLY and CDR2 FYNNEI. The CDR3 sequence is 14 residues long. V dropped 6 bases and J dropped 2; count of bases not matched to a gene: 5. CDR3 in DNA: TGTGCCAGCAGGCGCGGGGGGATACAAGAGACCCAGTACTTC. This gives the protein CASRRGGIQETQYF.

V is TRBV6-2 or TRBV6-3 and J is TRBJ2-1; the match to TRBD2 covers 10 bases. The CDR3 extends over 16 amino acids. Trimming took 6 bases from V and 1 from J; bases not matched to a gene: 6. The germline V gene has CDR1 MNHEY and CDR2 SVGEGT. CDR3 DNA sequence: TGTGCCAGCAGCCCCAGCGGGGGGGATTCCTACAATGAGCAGTTCTTC. This gives the protein CASSPSGGDSYNEQFF.

V usage is TRBV5-1 and J usage is TRBJ2-3; 8 bases are shared with TRBD2. This CDR3 is 17 amino acids long. Germline loops: CDR1 SGHRS, CDR2 YFSETQ. The trim removed 2 bases at V and 1 base at J, leaving 9 bases unmatched. The CDR3 is CASSFRGAGAGTDTQYF. CDR3 in DNA: TGCGCCAGCAGCTTTCGCGGAGCGGGAGCCGGCACAGATACGCAGTATTTT.

This clonotype came up many times. V and J are TRBV7-9 and TRBJ1-5; 7 bases match TRBD1. CDR1 SEHNR and CDR2 FQNEAQ come from the germline V gene (reference sequence). The CDR3 has 15 amino acids. The V gene end was trimmed by 5 bases and the J gene end by 4 bases; junction bases not matched to a gene: 8. Here the CDR3 DNA reads TGTGCCAGCAGCCCGACAGGGAATGGAAATCAGCCCCAGCATTTT. Translated: CASSPTGNGNQPQHF.

In this sample, this clonotype turned up many times. The chain links TRBV7-9 to TRBJ1-5, with unresolved D. The CDR3 covers 15 residues. Trimming left V 1 base short and J 1 base short, with 8 bases between. Germline V CDR1 and CDR2: SEHNR, FQNEAQ (reference sequence). CDR3 amino acids: CASSLERGSNQPQHF. The CDR3 DNA is TGTGCCAGCAGCTTAGAGCGCGGAAGCAATCAGCCCCAGCATTTT.

The chain links TRBV12-3 or TRBV12-4 to TRBJ1-1; D not resolved. This CDR3 has 14 amino acids. The ends were cut back, 3 bases at V and 0 bases at J, with 8 bases in the middle. The CDR3 loop reads CASSFLYMNTEAFF. CDR3 sequence (DNA): TGTGCCAGCAGTTTTCTCTACATGAACACTGAAGCTTTCTTT.

This clonotype was seen at least ten times. V and J are TRBV7-9 and TRBJ2-2, with D possibly matching TRBD1 (6 bases). In germline, CDR1 is SEHNR, CDR2 FQNEAQ (reference sequence). CDR3 length equals 14 residues. V was cut by 5 bases and J by 1 base, with 8 bases left in between. The CDR3 DNA reads as TGTGCCAGCAGCCCGACAGGGAACACCGGGGAGCTGTTTTTT. Residues: CASSPTGNTGELFF.

The table lists this clonotype with a few counts. This chain connects TRBV23-1 to TRBJ2-1; TRBD1 matches 7 bases. TRBV23-1 is marked as an open reading frame, function uncertain. V trimming: 6 bases; J trimming: 5 bases; junction bases outside the gene matches: 7. The CDR3 consists of 14 residues. CDR3 in DNA: TGCGCCAGCAGCTTACAGGGGATTCACAATGAGCAGTTCTTC. This translates into CASSLQGIHNEQFF.

V usage is TRBV19 and J usage is TRBJ2-3, with 9 nucleotides matching TRBD1. Trimming removed 6 bases from V and 4 bases from J; junction bases left unmatched: 5. This CDR3 contains 14 residues. CDR1 LNHDA and CDR2 SQIVND come from the germline V gene (reference sequence). This CDR3 is CASSDRGAADTQYF. CDR3 sequence (DNA): TGTGCCAGTAGCGACAGGGGGGCGGCAGATACGCAGTATTTT.

This clonotype was seen ten or more times. The chain has TRBV7-2 and TRBJ1-1; D is unresolved. CDR3 size: 14 residues. The germline V gene encodes CDR1 SGHTA and CDR2 FQGNSA. With 4 bases removed from V and 0 bases from J, the gap between germline ends came to 9 bases. Here the CDR3 DNA reads TGTGCCAGCAGCTCGTGGACCGTGAACACTGAAGCTTTCTTT. It encodes CASSSWTVNTEAFF.

This clonotype showed up just a few times. The chain combines TRBV4-2 with TRBJ2-3; possible D gene TRBD2, 6 bases. Deletions cut 4 bases from V and 8 bases from J, with 22 bases between. CDR3 length: 16 residues. Per the germline V gene, CDR1 is LGHNA and CDR2 is YNFKEQ. CDR3 amino acids: CASSPFSAGPWGTQYF. CDR3 bases: TGTGCCAGCAGCCCCTTCTCCGCGGGGCCGTGGGGTACGCAGTATTTT.

This clonotype was recorded a few times. The chain carries TRBV15 and TRBJ1-2; 10 bases fit TRBD1. The length of the CDR3 is 15 residues. After removal of 3 bases from V and 4 bases from J, the junction contained 5 bases not matched to a gene. Germline loops: CDR1 LNHNV, CDR2 YYDKDF (reference sequence). The CDR3 is CATSRDRTGGYGYTF. CDR3 DNA sequence: TGTGCCACCAGCAGGGACCGGACAGGGGGCTATGGCTACACCTTC.

In its sample, this clonotype was seen many times. This chain uses TRBV12-3 or TRBV12-4 with TRBJ2-7; 9 positions match TRBD2. V lost 5 bases, J lost 5 bases, and 10 bases stayed unmatched. The length of the CDR3 is 15 residues. CDR3 sequence reads: CASSPWREGRNEQYF. The CDR3 bases are TGTGCCAGCAGTCCTTGGCGGGAGGGCCGGAACGAGCAGTACTTC.

This clonotype appeared a few times. The chain links TRBV10-3 to TRBJ1-3; perhaps TRBD1 as D (5 bases). CDR3 size: 18 residues. Germline values: CDR1 ENHRY, CDR2 SYGVKD. V shed 8 bases and J shed 0 bases, with 23 bases lying between them. This chain's CDR3 is CAIRPSPGRMSSGNTIYF. CDR3 bases: TGTGCCATCCGCCCGAGCCCGGGACGGATGAGCTCTGGAAACACCATATATTTT.

The chain employs TRBV4-1 and TRBJ2-1; D is perhaps TRBD2 (6 bases). V was clipped by 4 bases and J by 9 bases, with 16 bases between them. The germline CDR1 and CDR2 sequences are MGHRA and YSYEKL. CDR3 length equals 14 residues. DNA of the CDR3: TGCGCCAGCAGCCCCCCCTCAACTAGCACTGAGCAGTTCTTC. This translates into CASSPPSTSTEQFF.

This chain joins TRBV5-4 and TRBJ2-2; 10 positions match TRBD1. V lost 4 bases to trimming and J lost 11 bases; unmatched junction nucleotides: 8. Germline V lookup: CDR1 SGHNT, CDR2 YYREEE (reference sequence). This CDR3 contains 14 residues. Written as DNA, the CDR3 is TGTGCCAGCAGCATTGACAGGGGGCATCCCGAGCTGTTTTTT. It translates to CASSIDRGHPELFF.

This clonotype was observed a few times. The gene calls are TRBV5-1 and TRBJ1-4, with D perhaps TRBD1 (5 bases). The V gene lost 1 base and the J gene lost 0 bases, with 19 bases spanning the gap. In germline, CDR1 is SGHRS, CDR2 YFSETQ. This CDR3 has 19 residues. Here the CDR3 DNA reads TGCGCCAGCAGCTTGATAGTCGGGACGGACTTTGCAACTAATGAAAAACTGTTTTTT. Residues: CASSLIVGTDFATNEKLFF.

The V call is TRBV4-1, the J call TRBJ2-5, with TRBD1 as a possible D gene (6 bases). Germline assignment: CDR1 MGHRA and CDR2 YSYEKL. V was trimmed by 2 bases and J by 2 bases, leaving 12 bases between them. This CDR3 region has 15 residues. DNA of the CDR3: TGCGCCAGCAGCCAACAGGGACACCGGCAAGAGACCCAGTACTTC. This sequence encodes CASSQQGHRQETQYF.

This chain joins TRBV14 and TRBJ2-1, with TRBD1 matching 11 bases. The CDR3 has 16 residues. Germline-derived CDR1 and CDR2 are SGHDN and FVKESK. After removal of 2 bases from V and 4 bases from J, the junction contained 4 bases not matched to a gene. Here the CDR3 reads CASSQSRDRGYNEQFF. The CDR3 region has the DNA TGTGCCAGCAGCCAATCCCGGGACAGGGGGTACAATGAGCAGTTCTTC.

Many counts were recorded for this clonotype. The V gene is TRBV20-1, the J gene TRBJ2-5; tentatively, D is TRBD1 (6 bases). V lost 5 bases, J lost 2 bases, and 15 bases lay in between. The CDR3 totals 14 residues. The germline V gene has CDR1 DFQATT and CDR2 SNEGSKA (reference sequence). The CDR3 DNA is TGCAGTGCTTCGGACAGTATTAATCAAGAGACCCAGTACTTC. This encodes CSASDSINQETQYF.

This chain uses TRBV7-9 with TRBJ2-5, with TRBD2 as a possible D gene (6 bases). V lost 7 bases and J lost 2, with 23 bases in between. In germline, CDR1 is SEHNR, CDR2 FQNEAQ (reference sequence). The CDR3 contains 17 residues. The DNA of the CDR3 is TGTGCCAGCATCCCGTCCACCGGCGGGGTTGAACAAGAGACCCAGTACTTC. Amino acids: CASIPSTGGVEQETQYF. The full variable domain, with the rest looked up from reference TRBV7-9 and TRBJ2-5, is DTGVSQNPRHKITKRGQNVTFRCDPISEHNRLYWYRQTLGQGPEFLTYFQNEAQLEKSRLLSDRFSAERPKGSFSTLEIQRTEQGDSAMYLCASIPSTGGVEQETQYFGPGTRLLVL.